Listed below are T cell receptor beta chains from one sample, sequenced in a study of blood T cell repertoires in COVID-19. Profiling relied on immunoSEQ multiplex PCR, and the TCRdb table lists in-frame clones only, not all of them. The sample lists around 76,000 clones; around 83% were seen once. The specimen sequenced was peripheral blood. Every receptor here comes from an elderly man with acute or convalescent COVID-19. Both conserved end residues are part of each CDR3. D genes are given only for firm matches. Clone size is not always given. Where it is, it says once, few, many or a class for expanded clones.

>NA|TRBV7-9|TRBJ2-3|TRBD2
TGTGCCAGCGGAAGACTAGCGGGAGCCTTCACAGATACGCAGTATTTT
CASGRLAGAFTDTQYF
>NA|TRBV6-5|TRBJ1-3|NA
TGTGCCAGCAGACAGGGCTCTGGAAACACCATATATTTT
CASRQGSGNTIYF
>NA|TRBV4-1|TRBJ2-1|TRBD2
TGCGCCAGCAGCCAAGGTCTGGCGGGAGAAAACGAGCAGTTCTTC
CASSQGLAGENEQFF
>NA|TRBV6-5|TRBJ2-6|NA
TGTGCCAGCAGCCGAGGGGGATCTGGGGCCAACGTCCTGACTTTC
CASSRGGSGANVLTF
>NA|TRBV5-1|TRBJ2-1|TRBD2
TGCGCCAGCAGCTTTGGCGGGAGGGCCTACAATGAGCAGTTCTTC
CASSFGGRAYNEQFF
>NA|TRBV7-9|TRBJ1-6|NA
TGTGCCAGCAGCTTAGCGACAGCGAGCTCCTATAATTCACCCCTCCACTTT
CASSLATASSYNSPLHF
>NA|TRBV28|TRBJ1-1|TRBD1
TGTGCCAGCAGTTTAGGTAAGGGACAGGCTTATTTCACTGAAGCTTTCTTT
CASSLGKGQAYFTEAFF
>NA|TRBV29-1|TRBJ1-1|NA
TGCAGCGTTGAGAGGCAGACGGACACTGAAGCTTTCTTT
CSVERQTDTEAFF
>NA|TRBV4-3|TRBJ2-5|TRBD2
TGCGCCAGCAGCCAAGATGGGACTAGCGGGAGAGAGACCCAGTACTTC
CASSQDGTSGRETQYF
>NA|TRBV9|TRBJ2-5|TRBD2
TGTGCCAGCAGCGTAGGAAGGACTAGCGGGCCACAAGAGACCCAGTACTTC
CASSVGRTSGPQETQYF
>NA|TRBV24-1|TRBJ2-7|TRBD1
TGTGCCACCAGTGACAGTCGGGGACAGGGGGCGTACGAGCAGTACTTC
CATSDSRGQGAYEQYF
>once|TRBV5-1|TRBJ2-7|TRBD2
TGCGCCAGCAGCACCGGACTAGCGGGAGGTGGGAGCTCCTACGAGCAGTACTTC
CASSTGLAGGGSSYEQYF
>NA|TRBV7-9|TRBJ2-1|TRBD2
TGTGCCAGCAGCTTACACGCGGGGGGAACCTACAATGAGCAGTTCTTC
CASSLHAGGTYNEQFF
>NA|TRBV25-1|TRBJ1-4|NA
TGTGCCAGCAGTGCTCAGGGGCGGAGAAATGAAAAACTGTTTTTT
CASSAQGRRNEKLFF
>NA|TRBV28|TRBJ2-3|TRBD2
TGTGCCACCAATCCGCCCGGGACTAGCGGGGGATTAGATACGCAGTATTTT
CATNPPGTSGGLDTQYF
>NA|TRBV11-1|TRBJ2-1|TRBD2
TGTGCCAGCAGCCAGGGGACTAGCGGGACACACAATGAGCAGTTCTTC
CASSQGTSGTHNEQFF
>NA|TRBV19|TRBJ2-3|TRBD2
TGTGCCAGTAGTACCTTTATACGGGGGGGGAGCACAGATACGCAGTATTTT
CASSTFIRGGSTDTQYF
>NA|TRBV7-9|TRBJ1-2|NA
TGTGCCAGCAGCTTCAGGGACTATGGCTACACCTTC
CASSFRDYGYTF
>NA|TRBV24-1|TRBJ1-1|NA
TGTGCCACCAGTGACACGAAGGACAAGCCCTACACTGAAGCTTTCTTT
CATSDTKDKPYTEAFF
>NA|TRBV9|TRBJ1-2|NA
TGTGCCAGCAGCTTAGCGCAGTCATACTATGGCTACACCTTC
CASSLAQSYYGYTF
>NA|TRBV4-3|TRBJ2-3|NA
TGCGCCAGCAGCCAATCAGACAGGTACACAGATACGCAGTATTTT
CASSQSDRYTDTQYF
>NA|TRBV7-3|TRBJ1-1|TRBD1
TGTGCCAGCAGCCCCCCGGACAGGGCGGCTTTCTTT
CASSPPDRAAFF
>NA|TRBV11-2|TRBJ2-2|NA
TGTGCCAGCAGCTTAGACTCCGGGGAGCTGTTTTTT
CASSLDSGELFF
>few|TRBV10-1|TRBJ2-7|TRBD1
TGCGCCAGCAGTGAGACTGGACAGGGACTGAAGGACGAGCAGTACTTC
CASSETGQGLKDEQYF
>NA|TRBV9|TRBJ1-1|NA
TGTGCCAGCAGCGTAGGCCCCGGGGGGCTGAACACTGAAGCTTTCTTT
CASSVGPGGLNTEAFF
>NA|TRBV19|TRBJ2-7|TRBD1
TGTGCCAGTAGTAGGGACAGGGAAGTCGAGCAGTACTTC
CASSRDREVEQYF
>NA|TRBV11-2|TRBJ2-5|TRBD2
TGTGCCAGCAGCGCCGGGAGGGTAGAGACCCAGTACTTC
CASSAGRVETQYF
>NA|TRBV10-3|TRBJ2-2|NA
TGTGCCATCAGTGATGGCCCTGGGGGGGGCCCGGGCACCGGGGAGCTGTTTTTT
CAISDGPGGGPGTGELFF
>NA|TRBV7-2|TRBJ1-2|NA
TGTGCCAGCAGCTCCGGGACTATAGCCCATGGCTACACCTTC
CASSSGTIAHGYTF
>NA|TRBV5-1|TRBJ2-2|TRBD2
TGCGCCACCACGTGGGGGCTAGCGGGAGTGACCACCGGGGAGCTGTTTTTT
CATTWGLAGVTTGELFF
>NA|TRBV7-2|TRBJ1-1|NA
TGTGCCAGCAGCTTAGGTGTGTCCGGGACACTCATTAGGAACACTGAAGCTTTCTTT
CASSLGVSGTLIRNTEAFF
>NA|TRBV30|TRBJ2-3|NA
TGTGCCTGGCAGGGAAGGGTCCTGAGCGATACGCAGTATTTT
CAWQGRVLSDTQYF
>NA|TRBV28|TRBJ1-1|NA
TGTGCCAGCAGTTTTAGCCACACTGAAGCTTTCTTT
CASSFSHTEAFF
>NA|TRBV5-1|TRBJ2-3|NA
TGCGCCAGCAGCTTGGGACAGCCAACAGATACGCAGTATTTT
CASSLGQPTDTQYF
>NA|TRBV24-1|TRBJ1-6|NA
TGTGCCACGCTACAGGGCTCCTATAATTCACCCCTCCACTTT
CATLQGSYNSPLHF
>NA|TRBV19|TRBJ1-5|TRBD1
TGTGCCAGTAGTCCGATCCCGGGACAGGGCCATCAGCCCCAGCATTTT
CASSPIPGQGHQPQHF
>NA|TRBV6-5|TRBJ2-2|TRBD1
TGTGCCAGTCTACTTTACAGGGGGCCCCACGGGGAGCTGTTTTTT
CASLLYRGPHGELFF
>NA|TRBV16|TRBJ2-5|NA
TGTGCCAGCAGCCAATATCCGGAGACCCAGTACTTC
CASSQYPETQYF
>NA|TRBV30|TRBJ2-3|TRBD1
TGTGCCTGGAGTGAAGGGACAGCCACAGATACGCAGTATTTT
CAWSEGTATDTQYF
>NA|TRBV28|TRBJ1-6|NA
TGTGCCAGCAGGAGAGGACACCCACGGGATAATTCACCCCTCCACTTT
CASRRGHPRDNSPLHF
>NA|TRBV5-4|TRBJ2-5|TRBD1
TGTGCCAGCACCAGCGCGGCCAGGGGGAACCAAGAGACCCAGTACTTC
CASTSAARGNQETQYF